Here is one T cell receptor beta chain with its context. Its matching antigen is unknown. This record comes from a study of blood T cells in healthy people across ages. Study-level background: Researchers report that template switching captured about one barcoded beta molecule per two T cells.

Using a J-beta primer mix together with a sample-barcoded 5' primer, a second PCR was run for roughly 6 to 12 cycles. Researchers report that each sample yielded at least 3 million CDR3-containing paired-end reads. MiXCR, applied by TCRdb to the 5' RACE reads, yields one record per CDR3 protein. This sample has about 1.6 million distinct CDR3 sequences, with about 31% found just once. Findings and limits, study-wide: With unsorted PBMCs, a conclusive comparison of naive versus antigen-experienced cells was not possible.

V lost 5 bases to trimming and J lost 2 bases, with 16 bases between them. Looked up from germline, CDR1 is MNHEY and CDR2 is SMNVEV (reference sequence). The CDR3 covers 15 residues. Input material: blood. This rearrangement joins TRBV27 to TRBJ2-7; possible D gene TRBD2, 7 bases. This TCR was sampled from a woman in her 30s in good health. The CDR3 region has the DNA TGTGCCAGCAGTCTAACAGGGACTATACCCTACGAGCAGTACTTC. Translating gives CASSLTGTIPYEQYF.